This T cell receptor (beta chain) was obtained from a study of T-cell reconstitution after alpha-beta-depleted transplantation in children. Preparation of the TCRbeta library used unique molecular identifiers. TCRdb analysed the PCR reads with MiXCR anew, one entry per CDR3 protein. The sample includes around 580,000 distinct CDR3 sequences, 23% of them seen just once. Findings and caveats of the study: T-cell numbers and diversity, one year after transplant, stemmed largely from T cells that were newly produced.

The germline V gene encodes CDR1 SGHTA and CDR2 FQGNSA. Trimming pared 0 bases from V and 6 bases from J, leaving 10 bases between. The CDR3 extends over 14 amino acids. Remarks on this clonotype: Its antigen is undetermined.

This sequence was found in a boy younger than two who had a stem cell transplant for acute myeloid leukemia, so the T cells may come from the graft donor. The specimen comprised PBMCs, mostly from graft donor cells, sampled 360 days after TCRalphabeta/CD19-depleted stem cell transplant. The V call is TRBV7-2, the J call TRBJ2-3; D is possibly TRBD1 (5 bases). CDR3 region: CASSLAYRSDTQYF. The CDR3 DNA reads TGTGCCAGCAGCTTAGCTTACAGGAGTGATACGCAGTATTTT. The complete variable domain, with remaining parts taken from reference TRBV7-2 and TRBJ2-3, reads GAGVSQSPSNKVTEKGKDVELRCDPISGHTALYWYRQSLGQGLEFLIYFQGNSAPDKSGLPSDRFSAERTGGSVSTLTIQRTQQEDSAVYLCASSLAYRSDTQYFGPGTRLTVL.